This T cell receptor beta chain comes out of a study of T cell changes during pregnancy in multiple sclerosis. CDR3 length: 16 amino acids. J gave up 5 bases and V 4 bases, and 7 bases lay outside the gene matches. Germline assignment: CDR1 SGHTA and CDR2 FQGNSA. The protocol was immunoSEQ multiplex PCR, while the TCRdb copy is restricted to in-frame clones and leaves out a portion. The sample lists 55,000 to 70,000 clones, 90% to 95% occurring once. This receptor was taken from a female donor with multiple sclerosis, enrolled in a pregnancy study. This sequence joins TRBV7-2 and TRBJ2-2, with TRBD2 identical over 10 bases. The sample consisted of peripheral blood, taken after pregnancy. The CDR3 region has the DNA TGTGCCAGCAGCTCCCCGGGACTAGCGCGTACCGGGGAGCTGTTTTTT. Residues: CASSSPGLARTGELFF.